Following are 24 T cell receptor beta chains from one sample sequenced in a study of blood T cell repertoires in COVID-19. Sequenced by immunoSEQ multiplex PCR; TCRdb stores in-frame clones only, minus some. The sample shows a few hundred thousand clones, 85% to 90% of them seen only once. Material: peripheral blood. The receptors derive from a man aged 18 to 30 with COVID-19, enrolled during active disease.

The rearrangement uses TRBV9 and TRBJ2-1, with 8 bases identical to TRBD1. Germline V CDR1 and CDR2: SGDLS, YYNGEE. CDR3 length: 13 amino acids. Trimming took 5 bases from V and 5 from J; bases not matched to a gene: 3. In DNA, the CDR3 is TGTGCCAGCAGACAGACAGGGGACAATGAGCAGTTCTTC. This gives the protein CASRQTGDNEQFF.

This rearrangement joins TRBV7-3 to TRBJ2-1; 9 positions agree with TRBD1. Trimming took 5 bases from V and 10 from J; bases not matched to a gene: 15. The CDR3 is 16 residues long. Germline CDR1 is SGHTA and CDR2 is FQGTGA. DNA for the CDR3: TGTGCCAGCAGCAGACAGGGGGAAGGAGCTCAATTAGAGCAGTTCTTC. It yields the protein CASSRQGEGAQLEQFF.

CDR3 in DNA: TGTGCCAGCAGTTCGTCCGGGACAGGGACCGGCTACACCTTC. Translating it yields CASSSSGTGTGYTF. This chain connects TRBV28 to TRBJ1-2; 9 bases are shared with TRBD1. Germline CDR1 and CDR2: MDHEN and SYDVKM. Germline trimming cut 4 bases from V and 8 bases from J; bases unmatched to any gene: 8. The CDR3 loop spans 14 amino acids.

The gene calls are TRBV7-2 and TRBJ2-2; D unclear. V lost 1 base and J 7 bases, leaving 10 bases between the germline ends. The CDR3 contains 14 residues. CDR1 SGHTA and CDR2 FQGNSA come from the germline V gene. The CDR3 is CASSLVVLSGELFF. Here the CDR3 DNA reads TGTGCCAGCAGCTTAGTTGTGCTGAGCGGGGAGCTGTTTTTT.

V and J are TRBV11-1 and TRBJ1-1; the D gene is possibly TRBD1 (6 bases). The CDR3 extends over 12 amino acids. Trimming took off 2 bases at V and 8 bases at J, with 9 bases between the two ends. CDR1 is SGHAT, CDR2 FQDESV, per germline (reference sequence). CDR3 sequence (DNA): TGTGCCAGCAGCTTACCTGACAGGGAAGCTTTCTTT. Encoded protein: CASSLPDREAFF.

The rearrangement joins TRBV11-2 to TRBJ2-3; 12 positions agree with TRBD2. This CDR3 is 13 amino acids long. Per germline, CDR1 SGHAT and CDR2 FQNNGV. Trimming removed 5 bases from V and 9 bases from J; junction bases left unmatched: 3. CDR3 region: CASSTTSGGTQYF. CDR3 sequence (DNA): TGTGCCAGCAGCACAACTAGCGGGGGGACGCAGTATTTT.

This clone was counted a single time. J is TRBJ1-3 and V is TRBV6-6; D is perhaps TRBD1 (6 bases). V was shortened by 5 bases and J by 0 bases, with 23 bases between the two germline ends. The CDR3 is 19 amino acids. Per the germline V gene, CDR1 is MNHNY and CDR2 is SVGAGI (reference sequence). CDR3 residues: CASSPRTARKPFSGNTIYF. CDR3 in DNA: TGTGCCAGCAGTCCGAGGACAGCCCGAAAACCCTTCTCTGGAAACACCATATATTTT.

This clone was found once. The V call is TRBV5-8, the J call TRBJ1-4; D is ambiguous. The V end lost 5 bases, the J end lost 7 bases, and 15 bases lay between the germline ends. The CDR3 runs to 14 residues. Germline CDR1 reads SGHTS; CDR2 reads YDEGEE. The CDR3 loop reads CASRLPGEGEKLFF. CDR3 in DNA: TGTGCCAGCAGGTTACCCGGGGAAGGTGAAAAACTGTTTTTT.

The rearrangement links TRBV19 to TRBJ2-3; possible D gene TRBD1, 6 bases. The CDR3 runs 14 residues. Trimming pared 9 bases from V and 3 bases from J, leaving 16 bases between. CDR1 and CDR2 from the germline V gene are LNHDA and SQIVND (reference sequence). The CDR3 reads CASRGRGGTDTQYF. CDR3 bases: TGTGCCAGCCGGGGCAGGGGTGGAACAGATACGCAGTATTTT. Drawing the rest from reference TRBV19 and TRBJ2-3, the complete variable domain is DGGITQSPKYLFRKEGQNVTLSCEQNLNHDAMYWYRQDPGQGLRLIYYSQIVNDFQKGDIAEGYSVSREKKESFPLTVTSAQKNPTAFYLCASRGRGGTDTQYFGPGTRLTVL.

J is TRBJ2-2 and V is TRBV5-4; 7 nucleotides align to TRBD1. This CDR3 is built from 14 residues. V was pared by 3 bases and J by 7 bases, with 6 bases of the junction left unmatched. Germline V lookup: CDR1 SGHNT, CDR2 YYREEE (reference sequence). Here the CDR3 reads CASSSNRGNGELFF. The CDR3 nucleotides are TGTGCCAGCAGCTCGAACAGGGGTAACGGGGAGCTGTTTTTT.

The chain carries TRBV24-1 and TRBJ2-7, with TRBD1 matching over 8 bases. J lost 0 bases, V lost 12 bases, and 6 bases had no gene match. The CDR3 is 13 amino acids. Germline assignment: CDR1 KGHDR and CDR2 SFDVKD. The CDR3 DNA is TGTGCCCCCGACAGGGGCAGCTCCTACGAGCAGTACTTC. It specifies CAPDRGSSYEQYF.

The CDR3 nucleotides are TGTGCCAGCACCCGAGGGGGGGGTGGGCAGTTCTTC. This codes for CASTRGGGGQFF. V is TRBV12-3 or TRBV12-4 and J is TRBJ2-1, with D possibly being TRBD2 (7 bases). The V gene lost 7 bases and the J gene lost 12 bases, with 16 bases spanning the gap. The CDR3 is 12 residues long.

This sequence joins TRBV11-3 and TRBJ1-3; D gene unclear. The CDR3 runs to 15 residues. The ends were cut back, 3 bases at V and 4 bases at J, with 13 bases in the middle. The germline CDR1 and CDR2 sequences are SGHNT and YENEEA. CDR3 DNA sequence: TGTGCCAGCAGCTTGGACCCGGGAAGCGGAAACACCATATATTTT. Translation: CASSLDPGSGNTIYF.

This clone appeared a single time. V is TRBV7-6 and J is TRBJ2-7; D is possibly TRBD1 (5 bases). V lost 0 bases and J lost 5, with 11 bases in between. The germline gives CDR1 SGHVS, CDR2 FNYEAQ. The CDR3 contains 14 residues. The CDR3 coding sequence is TGTGCCAGCAGCTTAGCGGTGGGGCTCGACGAGCAGTACTTC. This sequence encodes CASSLAVGLDEQYF.

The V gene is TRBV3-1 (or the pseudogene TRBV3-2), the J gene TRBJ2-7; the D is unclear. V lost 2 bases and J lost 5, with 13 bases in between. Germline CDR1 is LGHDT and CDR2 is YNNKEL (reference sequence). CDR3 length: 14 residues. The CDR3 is CASSQSARGDEQYF. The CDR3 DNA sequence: TGTGCCAGCAGCCAATCGGCACGCGGTGACGAGCAGTACTTC.

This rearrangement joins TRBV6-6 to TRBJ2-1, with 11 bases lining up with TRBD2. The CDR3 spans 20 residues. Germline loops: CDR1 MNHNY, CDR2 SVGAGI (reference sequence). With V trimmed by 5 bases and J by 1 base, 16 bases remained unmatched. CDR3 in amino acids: CASSRSTGTSGLFSYNEQFF. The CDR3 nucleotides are TGTGCCAGCAGTCGTTCAACCGGGACTAGCGGACTATTTTCCTACAATGAGCAGTTCTTC.

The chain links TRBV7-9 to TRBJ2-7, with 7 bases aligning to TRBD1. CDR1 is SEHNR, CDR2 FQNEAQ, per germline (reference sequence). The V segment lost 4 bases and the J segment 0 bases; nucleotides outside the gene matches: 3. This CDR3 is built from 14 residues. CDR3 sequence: CASSSGTVSYEQYF. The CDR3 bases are TGTGCCAGCAGCTCCGGGACAGTCTCCTACGAGCAGTACTTC.

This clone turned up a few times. DNA of the CDR3: TGTGCCAGCAGCCGTCCGGGGGGGACAGATACGCAGTATTTT. Translated, it gives CASSRPGGTDTQYF. This rearrangement joins TRBV7-9 to TRBJ2-3; TRBD2 matches at 8 bases. V was clipped by 5 bases and J by 3 bases; unmatched bases: 4. Germline loops: CDR1 SEHNR, CDR2 FQNEAQ (reference sequence). This CDR3 comprises 14 residues.

CDR3 sequence: CASSLLSGRAGDEQFF. DNA of the CDR3: TGCGCCAGCAGCCTCCTCAGCGGGAGGGCCGGCGATGAGCAGTTCTTC. The rearrangement joins TRBV5-1 to TRBJ2-1; 10 positions agree with TRBD2. The V segment lost 4 bases and the J segment 8 bases; nucleotides outside the gene matches: 12. Germline V gene lookup returns CDR1 SGHRS and CDR2 YFSETQ. The CDR3 is 16 amino acids.

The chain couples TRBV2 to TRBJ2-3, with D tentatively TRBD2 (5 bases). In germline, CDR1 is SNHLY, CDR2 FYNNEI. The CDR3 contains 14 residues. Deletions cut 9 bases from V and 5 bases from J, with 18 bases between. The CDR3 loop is CASLTLAEGDTQYF. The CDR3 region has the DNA TGTGCCAGTCTGACCCTAGCTGAAGGAGATACGCAGTATTTT.

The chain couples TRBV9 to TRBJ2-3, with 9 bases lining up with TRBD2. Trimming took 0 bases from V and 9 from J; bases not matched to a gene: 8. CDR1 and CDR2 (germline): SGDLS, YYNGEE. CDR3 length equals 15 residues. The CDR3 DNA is TGTGCCAGCAGCGTAGGTAGCGGGGGAGTCCCGACGCAGTATTTT. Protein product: CASSVGSGGVPTQYF.

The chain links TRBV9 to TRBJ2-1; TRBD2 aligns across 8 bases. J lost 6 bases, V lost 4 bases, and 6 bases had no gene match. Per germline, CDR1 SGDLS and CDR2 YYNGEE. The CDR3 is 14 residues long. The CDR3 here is CASSQPGGLNEQFF. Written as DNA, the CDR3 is TGTGCCAGCAGCCAGCCGGGGGGGCTCAATGAGCAGTTCTTC. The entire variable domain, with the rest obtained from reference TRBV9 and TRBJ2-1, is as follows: DSGVTQTPKHLITATGQRVTLRCSPRSGDLSVYWYQQSLDQGLQFLIQYYNGEERAKGNILERFSAQQFPDLHSELNLSSLELGDSALYFCASSQPGGLNEQFFGPGTRLTVL.

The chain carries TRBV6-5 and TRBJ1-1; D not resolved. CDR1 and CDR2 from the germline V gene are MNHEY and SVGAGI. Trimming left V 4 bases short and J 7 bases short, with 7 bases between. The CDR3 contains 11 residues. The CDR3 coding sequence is TGTGCCAGCAGTTCTTACAATGAAGCTTTCTTT. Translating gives CASSSYNEAFF.

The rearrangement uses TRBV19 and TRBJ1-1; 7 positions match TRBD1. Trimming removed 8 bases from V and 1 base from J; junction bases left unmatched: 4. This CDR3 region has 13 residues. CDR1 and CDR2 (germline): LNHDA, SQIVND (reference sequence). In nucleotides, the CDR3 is TGTGCCAGTGAGAGGGGGCCGAACACTGAAGCTTTCTTT. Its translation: CASERGPNTEAFF. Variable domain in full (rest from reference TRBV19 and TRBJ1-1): DGGITQSPKYLFRKEGQNVTLSCEQNLNHDAMYWYRQDPGQGLRLIYYSQIVNDFQKGDIAEGYSVSREKKESFPLTVTSAQKNPTAFYLCASERGPNTEAFFGQGTRLTVV.